The 15 T cell receptor beta chains given below trace back to one sample, sequenced in a study of shared clonotypes between healthy human individuals. The protocol was immunoSEQ multiplex PCR, while the TCRdb copy is restricted to in-frame clones and leaves out a portion. The sample has about 2.3 million clones; 90% to 95% are singletons. Material: naive CD4+ T cells from PBMCs. Subset of the sample: CD45RA+ positively selected. The origin of the receptors is a man younger than 30 in good health. Some clones in this sample may be carry-over from other donors' samples.

This rearrangement joins TRBV7-9 to TRBJ2-1; 11 positions agree with TRBD2. Trimming at V came to 5 bases and at J to 8 bases, leaving 5 bases not matched to a gene. This CDR3 has 14 residues. CDR1 SEHNR and CDR2 FQNEAQ come from the germline V gene (reference sequence). CDR3: CASSTSGSGDEQFF. CDR3 bases: TGTGCCAGCAGCACTAGCGGGAGTGGGGATGAGCAGTTCTTC.

The chain couples TRBV28 to TRBJ2-1; no definite D call. The CDR3 totals 13 residues. V lost 3 bases and J 8 bases, leaving 11 bases between the germline ends. From germline, CDR1 is MDHEN and CDR2 SYDVKM. The CDR3 DNA reads TGTGCCAGCAGTTTGATTAGCAGCGATGAGCAGTTCTTC. Its translation is CASSLISSDEQFF.

V is TRBV5-1 and J is TRBJ1-3; D ambiguous. Between the trimmed V and J ends, which lost 4 bases and 4 bases, there was a span of 9 bases. This CDR3 has 13 residues. Germline V CDR1 and CDR2: SGHRS, YFSETQ. CDR3: CASSPFLGNTIYF. The CDR3 nucleotides read TGCGCCAGCAGCCCATTTCTAGGAAACACCATATATTTT.

The chain has TRBV7-2 and TRBJ1-2, with unresolved D. The V gene's germline CDR1 is SGHTA and CDR2 FQGNSA. This CDR3 contains 13 residues. Trimming pared 1 base from V and 6 bases from J, leaving 9 bases between. CDR3 sequence: CASSLDPPNGYTF. CDR3 DNA sequence: TGTGCCAGCAGCTTAGACCCCCCCAATGGCTACACCTTC.

CDR3 sequence reads: CASSFSPGQENEKLFF. CDR3 sequence (DNA): TGTGCCAGCAGTTTTTCACCGGGACAGGAGAATGAAAAACTGTTTTTT. The chain joins TRBV28 to TRBJ1-4; TRBD1 matches 8 bases. The CDR3 is 16 amino acids. V shed 3 bases and J 5 bases; nucleotides not matched to a gene: 8. Germline V gene data show CDR1 as MDHEN and CDR2 as SYDVKM. The whole variable domain, remainder taken from reference TRBV28 and TRBJ1-4, is DVKVTQSSRYLVKRTGEKVFLECVQDMDHENMFWYRQDPGLGLRLIYFSYDVKMKEKGDIPEGYSVSREKKERFSLILESASTNQTSMYLCASSFSPGQENEKLFFGSGTQLSVL.

This clone was observed a handful of times. This CDR3 is also generated by other DNA sequences in the sample. This chain joins TRBV28 and TRBJ1-2, with D unclear. V lost 9 bases to trimming and J lost 0 bases, with 5 bases between them. The CDR3 is made up of 11 amino acids. Germline CDR1 and CDR2: MDHEN and SYDVKM. This CDR3 is CASRANYGYTF. The CDR3 nucleotides read TGTGCCAGTAGAGCTAACTATGGCTACACCTTC.

This sequence joins TRBV5-1 and TRBJ2-1; 9 bases match TRBD1. With 4 bases clipped from V and 10 bases from J, the junction kept 6 bases outside the gene matches. The V gene's germline CDR1 is SGHRS and CDR2 YFSETQ. The CDR3 extends over 13 amino acids. The CDR3 is CASSPDRGGEQFF. For the CDR3, the DNA is TGCGCCAGCAGCCCAGACAGGGGGGGAGAGCAGTTCTTC.

The J gene is TRBJ2-2, the V gene TRBV18, with unresolved D. There are 13 residues in the CDR3. V was shortened by 2 bases and J by 6 bases, with 7 bases between the two germline ends. CDR1 KGHSH and CDR2 LQKENI come from the germline V gene. In nucleotides, the CDR3 is TGTGCCAGCTCACCAAAAAACGCCGGGGAGCTGTTTTTT. Translated, it gives CASSPKNAGELFF.

The chain is built from TRBV29-1 and TRBJ2-5; tentative D call: TRBD1 (5 bases). The CDR3 consists of 12 residues. The germline V gene has CDR1 SQVTM and CDR2 ANQGSEA. Trimming removed 4 bases at V and 4 bases at J, with 10 bases between. This CDR3 is CSVGQPGETQYF. In DNA form, the CDR3 reads TGCAGCGTTGGACAGCCGGGAGAGACCCAGTACTTC.

In the case of this clone: Other DNA sequences in the sample encode the same CDR3. This chain uses TRBV6-5 with TRBJ1-1; D is uncertain. The V gene lost 3 bases and the J gene lost 2 bases, with 7 bases spanning the gap. The CDR3 is 13 residues long. Germline lookup yields CDR1 MNHEY and CDR2 SVGAGI. CDR3 coding DNA: TGTGCCAGCAGTTATAGAGGTAACACTGAAGCTTTCTTT. Translated, it gives CASSYRGNTEAFF.

The chain carries TRBV7-2 and TRBJ2-7; TRBD2 matches 13 bases. Germline V gene data show CDR1 as SGHTA and CDR2 as FQGNSA. Unmatched junction bases numbered 11, after V lost 5 bases and J lost 4 bases. This CDR3 comprises 17 residues. CDR3: CASSPGGTSGIWYEQYF. CDR3 in DNA: TGTGCCAGCAGCCCCGGAGGGACTAGCGGGATCTGGTACGAGCAGTACTTC.

This chain links TRBV4-3 with TRBJ2-7; TRBD2 aligns across 7 bases. Trimming took 1 base from V and 3 from J; bases not matched to a gene: 9. Looked up from germline, CDR1 is LGHNA and CDR2 is YSLEER. This CDR3 comprises 16 residues. CDR3 residues: CASSQARGGRDYEQYF. The CDR3, as DNA: TGCGCCAGCAGCCAAGCTCGGGGCGGGAGAGACTACGAGCAGTACTTC.

The chain has TRBV4-1 and TRBJ1-1; no clear D. CDR1 is MGHRA and CDR2 is YSYEKL in the germline V gene. The V end lost 1 base, the J end lost 2 bases, and 8 bases lay between the germline ends. The CDR3 extends over 14 amino acids. As DNA, the CDR3 is TGCGCCAGCAGCCAAGCGGGAGTTAACACTGAAGCTTTCTTT. Translating it yields CASSQAGVNTEAFF.

This clone was seen a single time. The chain joins TRBV14 to TRBJ1-2, with 12 positions matching TRBD1. This CDR3 is built from 16 residues. Germline V gene lookup returns CDR1 SGHDN and CDR2 FVKESK. J lost 8 bases, V lost 3 bases, and 10 bases had no gene match. The chain's CDR3 is CASSHLLGQGAGGYTF. In nucleotides, the CDR3 is TGTGCCAGCAGCCACTTGCTGGGACAGGGGGCTGGGGGCTACACCTTC.

This rearrangement joins TRBV7-9 to TRBJ2-1; 9 nucleotides line up with TRBD2. J gave up 7 bases and V 1 base, and 5 bases lay outside the gene matches. This CDR3 contains 15 residues. Germline V lookup: CDR1 SEHNR, CDR2 FQNEAQ (reference sequence). For the CDR3, the DNA is TGTGCCAGCAGCTTAGGTCGCGGGAGGGGAAATGAGCAGTTCTTC. It encodes CASSLGRGRGNEQFF.